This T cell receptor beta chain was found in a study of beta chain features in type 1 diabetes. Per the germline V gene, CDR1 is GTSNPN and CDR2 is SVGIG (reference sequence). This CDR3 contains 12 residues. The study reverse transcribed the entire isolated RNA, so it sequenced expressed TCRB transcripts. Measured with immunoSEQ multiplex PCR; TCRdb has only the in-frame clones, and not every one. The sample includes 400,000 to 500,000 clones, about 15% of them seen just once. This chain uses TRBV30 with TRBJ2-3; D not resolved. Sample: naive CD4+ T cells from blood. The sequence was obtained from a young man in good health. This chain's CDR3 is CAYGPSLPTQYF. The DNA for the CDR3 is TGTGCATACGGACCGTCCCTCCCCACGCAGTATTTT.